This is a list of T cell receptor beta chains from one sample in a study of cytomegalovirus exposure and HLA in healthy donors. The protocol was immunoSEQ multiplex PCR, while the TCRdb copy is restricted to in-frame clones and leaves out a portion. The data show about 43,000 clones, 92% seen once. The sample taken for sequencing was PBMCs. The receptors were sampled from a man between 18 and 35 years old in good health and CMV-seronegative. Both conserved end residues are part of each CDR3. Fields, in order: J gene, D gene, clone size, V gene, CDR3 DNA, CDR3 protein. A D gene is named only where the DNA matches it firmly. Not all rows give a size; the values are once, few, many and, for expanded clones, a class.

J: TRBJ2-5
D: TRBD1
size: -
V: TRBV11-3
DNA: TGTGCCAGCAGCTCGACCGGGACAGGGGAAGAGACCCAGTACTTC
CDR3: CASSSTGTGEETQYF

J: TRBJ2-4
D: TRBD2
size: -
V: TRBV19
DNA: TGTGCCAGTAGTCCTCGAGGGAGACTAGCGGGCAAAAACATTCAGTACTTC
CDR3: CASSPRGRLAGKNIQYF

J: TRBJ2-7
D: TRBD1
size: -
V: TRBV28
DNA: TGTGCCAGCAGTTTACTGACAGGGGCCCCGACAGGTAACCCTTTTTACGAGCAGTACTTC
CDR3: CASSLLTGAPTGNPFYEQYF

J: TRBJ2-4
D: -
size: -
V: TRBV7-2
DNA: TGTGCCAGCAGCCAAGCAGGGCGCTGGGACATTCAGTACTTC
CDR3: CASSQAGRWDIQYF

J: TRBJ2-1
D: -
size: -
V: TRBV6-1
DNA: TGTGCCAGCAGTGAACCGTGGGCGACAGACTACAATGAGCAGTTCTTC
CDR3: CASSEPWATDYNEQFF

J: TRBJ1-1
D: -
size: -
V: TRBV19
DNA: TGTGCCAGTAGTATTGAGGGAGGGTACACTGAAGCTTTCTTT
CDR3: CASSIEGGYTEAFF

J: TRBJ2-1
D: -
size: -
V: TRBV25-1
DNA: TGTGCCAGCAGTGAGCGCTACAATGAGCAGTTCTTC
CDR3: CASSERYNEQFF

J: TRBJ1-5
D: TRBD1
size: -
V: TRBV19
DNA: TGTGCCAGTAGTACTCCCGGGACAGGGGAGACGTTTAGCAATCAGCCCCAGCATTTT
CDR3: CASSTPGTGETFSNQPQHF

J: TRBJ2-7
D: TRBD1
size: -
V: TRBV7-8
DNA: TGTGCCAGCAGCCGAGGGGGACAGGGGGCTGGGGAGCAGTACTTC
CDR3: CASSRGGQGAGEQYF

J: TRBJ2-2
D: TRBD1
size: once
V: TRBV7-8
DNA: TGTGCCAGCAGCTTAGGACAGGGGGACACCGGGGAGCTGTTTTTT
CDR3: CASSLGQGDTGELFF

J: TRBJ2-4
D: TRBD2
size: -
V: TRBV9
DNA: TGTGCCAGCAGCGTAGGTGAGCGGGGGCGATTCCTAGCCAAAAACATTCAGTACTTC
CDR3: CASSVGERGRFLAKNIQYF

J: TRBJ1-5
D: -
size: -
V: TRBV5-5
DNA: TGTGCCAGCAGCTCGGTTGGAGGTAGTCAGCCCCAGCATTTT
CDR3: CASSSVGGSQPQHF

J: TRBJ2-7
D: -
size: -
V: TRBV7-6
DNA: TGTGCCAGCAGCAACTCGCAGGGCGCCGAGCAGTACTTC
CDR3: CASSNSQGAEQYF

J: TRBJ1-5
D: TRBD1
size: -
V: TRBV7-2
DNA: TGTGCCAGCAGCCCACGGACAGGGAATCAGCCCCAGCATTTT
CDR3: CASSPRTGNQPQHF

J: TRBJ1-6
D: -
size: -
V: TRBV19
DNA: TGTGCGGGGGGGCAGAACGAGAATTCACCCCTCCACTTT
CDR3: CAGGQNENSPLHF

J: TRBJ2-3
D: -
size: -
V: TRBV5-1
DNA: TGCGCCAGCAGCTTGTCCGGGGGAGATACGCAGTATTTT
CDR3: CASSLSGGDTQYF

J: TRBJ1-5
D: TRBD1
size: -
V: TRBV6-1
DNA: TGTGCCAGCAGTGAGACAGGGGGCGGGTTGCAGCCCCAGCATTTT
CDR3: CASSETGGGLQPQHF

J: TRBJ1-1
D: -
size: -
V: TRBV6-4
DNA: TGTGCCAGCAGTGCCTCCGGGGAGGTGAACACTGAAGCTTTCTTT
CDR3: CASSASGEVNTEAFF

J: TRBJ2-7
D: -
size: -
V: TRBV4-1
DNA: TGCGCCAGCAGCCAAGACAGTTCCTACGAGCAGTACTTC
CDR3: CASSQDSSYEQYF

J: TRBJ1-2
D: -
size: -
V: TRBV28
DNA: TGTGCCAGCAGTTTAGGGGCGCAGGTATATGGCTACACCTTC
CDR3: CASSLGAQVYGYTF

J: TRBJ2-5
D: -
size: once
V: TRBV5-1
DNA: TGCGCCAGCAGCCCAGCGGCGCAAGAGACCCAGTACTTC
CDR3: CASSPAAQETQYF

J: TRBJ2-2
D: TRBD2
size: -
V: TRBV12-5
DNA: TGTGCTAGTGGTTTGGCGAGGCGAGCGGGGCTTGGGACCGGGGAGCTGTTTTTT
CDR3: CASGLARRAGLGTGELFF

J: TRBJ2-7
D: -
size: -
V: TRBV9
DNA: TGTGCCAGCAGCCCTCAGACAGGCTCCTACGAGCAGTACTTC
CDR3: CASSPQTGSYEQYF

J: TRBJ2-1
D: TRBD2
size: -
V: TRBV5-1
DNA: TGCGCCAGCAGCCCTAGCGGGAGGGCCTACGAGCAGTTCTTC
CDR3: CASSPSGRAYEQFF

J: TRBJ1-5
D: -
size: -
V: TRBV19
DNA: TGTGCCAGTAGTAGGGAGGGGGTTTCTCAGCCCCAGCATTTT
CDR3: CASSREGVSQPQHF

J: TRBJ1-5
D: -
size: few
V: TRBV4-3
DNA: TGCGCCAGCAGCCAAGATTTCGGGAATAGCAATCAGCCCCAGCATTTT
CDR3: CASSQDFGNSNQPQHF

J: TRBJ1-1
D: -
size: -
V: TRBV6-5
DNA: TGTGCCAGCAGTTACAACAGGGTCAACGCTTTCTTT
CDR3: CASSYNRVNAFF